The TCR beta chain under discussion was sequenced for a study of blood T cell repertoires in COVID-19. The wider study: Italy, Spain and the United States were the sources of the convalescent and acute COVID-19 samples. The cDNA or gDNA used as material had been derived from T cells, B-cell-depleted T cells, or PBMCs.

Per the original methods: It was from reference gene primer amplification that nucleated cell counts were estimated. Libraries were prepared by immunoSEQ multiplex PCR; TCRdb keeps only in-frame clonotypes and omits some of them. V and J calls and clone size are given by that table; D and trimming were obtained from the DNA. This sample has about 130,000 clones, with more than 75% found just once. The clonotype comes from a woman in her forties or fifties who had recovered from COVID-19. Sequenced input: peripheral blood.

The CDR3 coding sequence is TGTGCCAGTCGCCGGGGAGGAAGCTCTGGAAACACCATATATTTT. The encoded protein is CASRRGGSSGNTIYF. The rearrangement links TRBV28 to TRBJ1-3, with no clear D. Between the trimmed V and J ends, which lost 9 bases and 0 bases, there was a span of 15 bases. CDR1 and CDR2 from the germline V gene are MDHEN and SYDVKM. This CDR3 comprises 15 residues.